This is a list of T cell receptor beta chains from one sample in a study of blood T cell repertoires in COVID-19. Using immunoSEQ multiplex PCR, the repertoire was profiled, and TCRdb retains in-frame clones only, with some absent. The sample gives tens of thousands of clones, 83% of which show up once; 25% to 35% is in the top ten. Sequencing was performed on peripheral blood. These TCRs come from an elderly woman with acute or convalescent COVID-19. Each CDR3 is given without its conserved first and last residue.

cdr3_aa: AWKLGDLYEQY
j_call: TRBJ2-7
v_call: TRBV30

cdr3_aa: ASSLRHTGLYGYT
j_call: TRBJ1-2
v_call: TRBV28

cdr3_aa: ASAPRASGYADTQY
j_call: TRBJ2-3
v_call: TRBV12-5

cdr3_aa: ASSTPGRGQGEWGNTIY
j_call: TRBJ1-3
v_call: TRBV19

cdr3_aa: ASSERGSGREETQY
j_call: TRBJ2-5
v_call: TRBV2

cdr3_aa: ASSIQGGTYEQY
j_call: TRBJ2-7
v_call: TRBV19

cdr3_aa: AIKRQGASEAF
j_call: TRBJ1-1
v_call: TRBV10-3

cdr3_aa: ASSLLGGDGETQY
j_call: TRBJ2-5
v_call: TRBV5-5

cdr3_aa: ASSIDWGQAGGPEQF
j_call: TRBJ2-1
v_call: TRBV19

cdr3_aa: ASSYGTGEDNSPLH
j_call: TRBJ1-6
v_call: TRBV5-1

cdr3_aa: ASSFPTSVSNQPQH
j_call: TRBJ1-5
v_call: TRBV28

cdr3_aa: ASNIRGQGDILIEETQY
j_call: TRBJ2-5
v_call: TRBV21-1

cdr3_aa: ASSEGGGGGQF
j_call: TRBJ2-1
v_call: TRBV6-1

cdr3_aa: AWSVGTGEGYT
j_call: TRBJ1-2
v_call: TRBV30